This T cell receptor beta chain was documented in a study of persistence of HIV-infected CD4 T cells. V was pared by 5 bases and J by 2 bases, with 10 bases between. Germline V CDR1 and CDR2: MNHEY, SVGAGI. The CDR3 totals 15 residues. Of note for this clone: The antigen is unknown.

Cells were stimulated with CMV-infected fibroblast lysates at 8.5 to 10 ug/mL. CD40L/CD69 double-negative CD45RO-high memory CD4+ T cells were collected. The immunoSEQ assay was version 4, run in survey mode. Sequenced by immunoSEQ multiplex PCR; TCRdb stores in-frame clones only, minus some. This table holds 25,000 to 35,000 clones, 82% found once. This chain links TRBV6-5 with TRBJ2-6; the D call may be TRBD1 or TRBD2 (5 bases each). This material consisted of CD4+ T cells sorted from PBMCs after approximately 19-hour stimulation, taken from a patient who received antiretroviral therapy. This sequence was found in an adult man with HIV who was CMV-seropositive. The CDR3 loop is CASSTGTPGANVLTF. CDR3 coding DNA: TGTGCCAGCAGTACGGGGACCCCTGGGGCCAACGTCCTGACTTTC.